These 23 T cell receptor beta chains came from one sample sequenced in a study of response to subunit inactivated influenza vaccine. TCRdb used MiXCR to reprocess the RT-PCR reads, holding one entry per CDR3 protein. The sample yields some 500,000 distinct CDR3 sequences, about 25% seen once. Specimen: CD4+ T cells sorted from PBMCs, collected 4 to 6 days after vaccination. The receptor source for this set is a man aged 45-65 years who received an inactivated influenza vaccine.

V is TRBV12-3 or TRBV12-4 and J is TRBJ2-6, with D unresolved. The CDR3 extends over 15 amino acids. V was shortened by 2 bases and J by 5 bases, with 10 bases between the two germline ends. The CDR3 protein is CASSLNSGWANVLTF. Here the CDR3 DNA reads TGTGCCAGCAGTTTAAATTCCGGATGGGCCAACGTCCTGACTTTC.

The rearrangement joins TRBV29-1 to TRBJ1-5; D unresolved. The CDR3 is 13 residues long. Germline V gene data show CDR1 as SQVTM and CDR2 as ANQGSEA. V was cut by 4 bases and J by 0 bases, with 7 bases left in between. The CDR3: CSVGGTSNQPQHF. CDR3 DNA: TGCAGCGTTGGGGGAACTAGCAATCAGCCCCAGCATTTT.

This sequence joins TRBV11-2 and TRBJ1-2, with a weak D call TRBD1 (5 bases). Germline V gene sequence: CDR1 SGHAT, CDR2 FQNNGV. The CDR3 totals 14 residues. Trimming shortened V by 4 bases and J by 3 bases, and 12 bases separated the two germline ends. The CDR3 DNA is TGTGCCAGCAGCTCCCGGGACGGGGACTATGGCTACACCTTC. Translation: CASSSRDGDYGYTF. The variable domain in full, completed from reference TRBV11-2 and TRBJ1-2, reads EAGVAQSPRYKIIEKRQSVAFWCNPISGHATLYWYQQILGQGPKLLIQFQNNGVVDDSQLPKDRFSAERLKGVDSTLKIQPAKLEDSAVYLCASSSRDGDYGYTFGSGTRLTVV.

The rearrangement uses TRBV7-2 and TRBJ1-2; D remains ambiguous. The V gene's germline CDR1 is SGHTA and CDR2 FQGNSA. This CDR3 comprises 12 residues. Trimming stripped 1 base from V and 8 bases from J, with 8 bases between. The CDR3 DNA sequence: TGTGCCAGCAGCTTAGTGGGCAGGGGCTACACCTTC. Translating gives CASSLVGRGYTF.

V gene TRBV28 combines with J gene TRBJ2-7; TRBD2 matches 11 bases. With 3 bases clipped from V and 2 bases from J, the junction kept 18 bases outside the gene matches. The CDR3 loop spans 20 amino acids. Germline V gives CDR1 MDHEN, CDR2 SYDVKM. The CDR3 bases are TGTGCCAGCAGTTTCCCCCCCGGGACCCGGGGGACTAGCGGAACCTACGAGCAGTACTTC. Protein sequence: CASSFPPGTRGTSGTYEQYF.

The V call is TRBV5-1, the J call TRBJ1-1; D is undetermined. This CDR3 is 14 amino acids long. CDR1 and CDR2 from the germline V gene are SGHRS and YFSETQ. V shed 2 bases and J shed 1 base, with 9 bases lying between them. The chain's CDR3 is CASSFAVQNTEAFF. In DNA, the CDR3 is TGCGCCAGCAGCTTCGCCGTACAGAACACTGAAGCTTTCTTT.

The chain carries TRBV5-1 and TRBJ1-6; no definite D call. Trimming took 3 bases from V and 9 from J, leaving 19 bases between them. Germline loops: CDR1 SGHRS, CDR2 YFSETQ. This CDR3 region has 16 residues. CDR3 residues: CASSSLPFTEPSPLHF. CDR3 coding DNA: TGCGCCAGCAGCTCCTTACCCTTCACAGAGCCTTCACCCCTCCACTTT.

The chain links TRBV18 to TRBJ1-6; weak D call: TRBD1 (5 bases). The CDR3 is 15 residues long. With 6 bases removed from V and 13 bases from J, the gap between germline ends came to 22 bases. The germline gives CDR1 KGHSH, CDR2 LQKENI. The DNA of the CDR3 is TGTGCCAGCTCCCGCAATCGGGGACCCATGTCGCCCCTCCACTTT. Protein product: CASSRNRGPMSPLHF.

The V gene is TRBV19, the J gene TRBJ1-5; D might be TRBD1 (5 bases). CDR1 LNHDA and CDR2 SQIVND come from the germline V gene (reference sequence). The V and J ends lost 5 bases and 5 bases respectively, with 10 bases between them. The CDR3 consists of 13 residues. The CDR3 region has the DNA TGTGCCAGTAGTCCTCAGGGATATCAGCCCCAGCATTTT. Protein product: CASSPQGYQPQHF. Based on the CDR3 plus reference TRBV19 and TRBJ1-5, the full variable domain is DGGITQSPKYLFRKEGQNVTLSCEQNLNHDAMYWYRQDPGQGLRLIYYSQIVNDFQKGDIAEGYSVSREKKESFPLTVTSAQKNPTAFYLCASSPQGYQPQHFGDGTRLSIL.

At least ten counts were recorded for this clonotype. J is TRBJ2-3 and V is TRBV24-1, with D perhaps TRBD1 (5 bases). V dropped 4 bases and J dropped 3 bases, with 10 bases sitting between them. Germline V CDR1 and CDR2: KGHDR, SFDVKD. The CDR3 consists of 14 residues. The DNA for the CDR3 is TGTGCCACCAGTGAGTCCAGGGATACAGATACGCAGTATTTT. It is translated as CATSESRDTDTQYF.

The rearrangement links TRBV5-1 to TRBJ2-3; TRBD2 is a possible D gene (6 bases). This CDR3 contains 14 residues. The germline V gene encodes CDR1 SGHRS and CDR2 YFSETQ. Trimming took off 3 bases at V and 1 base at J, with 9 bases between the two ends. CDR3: CASSSGSRTDTQYF. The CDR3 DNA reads TGCGCCAGCAGCTCCGGGAGTCGCACAGATACGCAGTATTTT. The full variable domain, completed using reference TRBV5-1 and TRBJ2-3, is KAGVTQTPRYLIKTRGQQVTLSCSPISGHRSVSWYQQTPGQGLQFLFEYFSETQRNKGNFPGRFSGRQFSNSRSEMNVSTLELGDSALYLCASSSGSRTDTQYFGPGTRLTVL.

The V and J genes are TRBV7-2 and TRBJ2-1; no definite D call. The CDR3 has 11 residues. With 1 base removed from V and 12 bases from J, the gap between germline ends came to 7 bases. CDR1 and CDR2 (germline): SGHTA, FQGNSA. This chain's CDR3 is CASSLDVTQFF. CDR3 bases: TGTGCCAGCAGCTTAGATGTGACGCAGTTCTTC.

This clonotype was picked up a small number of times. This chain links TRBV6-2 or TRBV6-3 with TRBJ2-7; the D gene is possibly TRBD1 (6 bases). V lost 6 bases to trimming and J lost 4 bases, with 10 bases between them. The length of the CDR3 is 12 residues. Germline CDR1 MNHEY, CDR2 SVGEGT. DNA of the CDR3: TGTGCCAGCAGAAAAGGGGGTTACGAGCAGTACTTC. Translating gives CASRKGGYEQYF.

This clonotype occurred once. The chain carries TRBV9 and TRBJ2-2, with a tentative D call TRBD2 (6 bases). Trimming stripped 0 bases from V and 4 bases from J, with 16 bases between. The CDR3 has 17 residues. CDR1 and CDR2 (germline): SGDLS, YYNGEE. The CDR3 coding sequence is TGTGCCAGCAGCGTAGATCGAGGATCCGGGGGCACCGGGGAGCTGTTTTTT. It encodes CASSVDRGSGGTGELFF.

The CDR3, as DNA: TGCAGCGTTGTCGGGACTAGCGGGAGGACACCCTACGAGCAGTACTTC. Translated: CSVVGTSGRTPYEQYF. The rearrangement joins TRBV29-1 to TRBJ2-7, with 15 bases lining up with TRBD2. The CDR3 is 16 residues long. Germline CDR1 and CDR2: SQVTM and ANQGSEA. Trimming took 4 bases from V and 2 from J; bases not matched to a gene: 6.

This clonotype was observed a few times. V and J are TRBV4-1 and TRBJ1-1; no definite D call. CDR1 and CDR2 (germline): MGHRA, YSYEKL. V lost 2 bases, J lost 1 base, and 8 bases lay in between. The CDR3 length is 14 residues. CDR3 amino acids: CASSQWLRNTEAFF. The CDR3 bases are TGCGCCAGCAGCCAATGGCTTAGGAACACTGAAGCTTTCTTT.

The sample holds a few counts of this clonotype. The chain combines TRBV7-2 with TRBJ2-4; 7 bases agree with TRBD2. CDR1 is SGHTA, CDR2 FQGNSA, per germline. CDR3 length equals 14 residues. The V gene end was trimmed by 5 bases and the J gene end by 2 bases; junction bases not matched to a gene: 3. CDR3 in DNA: TGTGCCAGCAGCATCGGGGGGTCCAAAAACATTCAGTACTTC. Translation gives CASSIGGSKNIQYF.

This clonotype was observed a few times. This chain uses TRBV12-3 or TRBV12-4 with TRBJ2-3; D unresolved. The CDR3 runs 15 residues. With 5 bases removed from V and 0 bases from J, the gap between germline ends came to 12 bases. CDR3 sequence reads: CASSRSISSTDTQYF. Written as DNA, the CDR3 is TGTGCCAGCAGTCGGAGCATCTCTAGCACAGATACGCAGTATTTT.

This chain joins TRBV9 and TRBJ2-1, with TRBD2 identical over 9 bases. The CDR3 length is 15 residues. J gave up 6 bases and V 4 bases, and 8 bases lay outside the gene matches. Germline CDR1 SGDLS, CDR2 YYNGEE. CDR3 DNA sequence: TGTGCCAGCAGCATGCGGGGGGGGGTATCCAATGAGCAGTTCTTC. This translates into CASSMRGGVSNEQFF.

This CDR3 reads CASSLGALYSNQPQHF. The CDR3 DNA follows: TGTGCCAGCAGCTTAGGTGCGCTTTATAGCAATCAGCCCCAGCATTTT. The V and J genes are TRBV7-2 and TRBJ1-5; D uncertain. The CDR3 runs to 16 residues. With 1 base removed from V and 0 bases from J, the gap between germline ends came to 10 bases. CDR1 is SGHTA and CDR2 is FQGNSA in the germline V gene. Based on the CDR3 plus reference TRBV7-2 and TRBJ1-5, the full variable domain is GAGVSQSPSNKVTEKGKDVELRCDPISGHTALYWYRQSLGQGLEFLIYFQGNSAPDKSGLPSDRFSAERTGGSVSTLTIQRTQQEDSAVYLCASSLGALYSNQPQHFGDGTRLSIL.

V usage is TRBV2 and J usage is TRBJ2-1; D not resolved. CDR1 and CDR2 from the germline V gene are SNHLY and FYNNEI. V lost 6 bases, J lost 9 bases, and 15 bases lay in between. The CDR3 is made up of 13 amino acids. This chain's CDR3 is CASRRFGEVEQFF. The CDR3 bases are TGTGCCAGCAGGAGGTTTGGCGAGGTTGAGCAGTTCTTC.

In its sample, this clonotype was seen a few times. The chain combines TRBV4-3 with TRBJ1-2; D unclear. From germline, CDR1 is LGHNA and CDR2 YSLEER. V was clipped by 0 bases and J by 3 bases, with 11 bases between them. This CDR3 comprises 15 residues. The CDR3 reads CASSQDLGYYYGYTF. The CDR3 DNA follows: TGCGCCAGCAGCCAAGATCTAGGTTATTACTATGGCTACACCTTC.

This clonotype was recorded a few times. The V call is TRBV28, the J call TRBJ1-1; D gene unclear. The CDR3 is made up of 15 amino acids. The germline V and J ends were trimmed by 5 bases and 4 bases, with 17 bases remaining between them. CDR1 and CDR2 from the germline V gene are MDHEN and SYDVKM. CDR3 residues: CASSPARGGGTEAFF. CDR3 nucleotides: TGTGCCAGCAGTCCCGCCAGAGGAGGAGGCACTGAAGCTTTCTTT. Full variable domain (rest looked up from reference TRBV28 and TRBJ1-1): DVKVTQSSRYLVKRTGEKVFLECVQDMDHENMFWYRQDPGLGLRLIYFSYDVKMKEKGDIPEGYSVSREKKERFSLILESASTNQTSMYLCASSPARGGGTEAFFGQGTRLTVV.